One and the same sample provided the 11 T cell receptor beta chains below, sequenced in a study of T cell responses to AZD1222 COVID-19 vaccine. Some clones are missing from TCRdb's copy, which holds only in-frame ones; the method was immunoSEQ multiplex PCR. The table shows some 250,000 clones, with 94% occurring only once. The sequencing used peripheral blood, collected 28 days after the second AZD1222 dose. The receptors here all came from an adult who received the AZD1222 COVID-19 vaccine.

The J gene is TRBJ1-5, the V gene TRBV18; the D is unclear. Trimming pared 4 bases from V and 3 bases from J, leaving 13 bases between. Germline loops: CDR1 KGHSH, CDR2 LQKENI. The CDR3 covers 15 residues. This CDR3 is CASSLGSHINQPQHF. CDR3 nucleotides: TGTGCCAGCTCACTCGGGTCGCACATCAATCAGCCCCAGCATTTT.

The gene calls are TRBV7-2 and TRBJ2-7; D gene uncertain. The CDR3 consists of 14 residues. With 5 bases removed from V and 0 bases from J, the gap between germline ends came to 11 bases. Per the germline V gene, CDR1 is SGHTA and CDR2 is FQGNSA. The CDR3 protein is CASSPQVSSYEQYF. The CDR3 DNA sequence: TGTGCCAGCAGCCCCCAAGTAAGCTCCTACGAGCAGTACTTC.

The V gene is TRBV18, the J gene TRBJ2-1; D is unresolved. The germline gives CDR1 KGHSH, CDR2 LQKENI. V shed 5 bases and J shed 3 bases, with 8 bases lying between them. The CDR3 extends over 13 amino acids. The CDR3 reads CASSASLYNEQFF. In DNA form, the CDR3 reads TGTGCCAGCTCAGCCAGCCTCTACAATGAGCAGTTCTTC.

The V call is TRBV28, the J call TRBJ1-2, with 10 positions matching TRBD1. The CDR3 contains 15 residues. Germline V gene lookup returns CDR1 MDHEN and CDR2 SYDVKM. V trimming: 8 bases; J trimming: 2 bases; junction bases outside the gene matches: 8. The chain's CDR3 is CASREGQGLNYGYTF. In nucleotides, the CDR3 is TGTGCCAGCCGAGAGGGACAGGGGTTGAACTATGGCTACACCTTC.

The sample holds one count of this clone. This chain joins TRBV20-1 and TRBJ2-3; D unclear. In germline, CDR1 is DFQATT, CDR2 SNEGSKA (reference sequence). This CDR3 comprises 11 residues. Between the trimmed V and J ends, which lost 3 bases and 4 bases, there was a span of 5 bases. The CDR3 coding sequence is TGCAGTGCTAGTTTACCAGATACGCAGTATTTT. This sequence encodes CSASLPDTQYF.

The chain is built from TRBV5-1 and TRBJ1-2; 7 bases fit TRBD1. This CDR3 has 13 residues. Trimming took 2 bases from V and 8 from J; bases not matched to a gene: 6. Germline CDR1 and CDR2: SGHRS and YFSETQ. Here the CDR3 reads CASSLLTGEGYTF. DNA for the CDR3: TGCGCCAGCAGCTTATTAACAGGGGAAGGCTACACCTTC.

The chain joins TRBV11-2 to TRBJ1-6, with unresolved D. V lost 5 bases and J lost 5, with 7 bases in between. Per germline, CDR1 SGHAT and CDR2 FQNNGV. This CDR3 comprises 13 residues. The CDR3 reads CASSQRDNSPLHF. The CDR3 DNA sequence: TGTGCCAGCAGCCAGCGGGATAATTCACCCCTCCACTTT.

The CDR3, as DNA: TGCGCCAGCAGCCCCCCGGGACAGGGAAACGAGCAGTACTTC. Protein product: CASSPPGQGNEQYF. This chain joins TRBV5-1 and TRBJ2-7; 9 bases fit TRBD1. The CDR3 loop spans 14 amino acids. Looked up from germline, CDR1 is SGHRS and CDR2 is YFSETQ. The V and J ends lost 4 bases and 5 bases, in that order; junction bases with no gene match: 7.

CDR3 DNA: TGTGCCAGCAGCCAAAGGGGGGGTCTCCGCAGTAGGGGTTACGAGCAGTACTTC. Encoded protein: CASSQRGGLRSRGYEQYF. V is TRBV3-1 (or the pseudogene TRBV3-2) and J is TRBJ2-7; maybe TRBD2 (7 bases). The V and J ends lost 2 bases and 4 bases respectively, with 24 bases between them. Germline-derived CDR1 and CDR2 are LGHDT and YNNKEL (reference sequence). The CDR3 sequence is 18 residues long.

DNA for the CDR3: TGTGCCAGCAGTGGATATGGCTCCTACAATGAGCAGTTCTTC. The encoded protein is CASSGYGSYNEQFF. The V gene is TRBV28, the J gene TRBJ2-1; D is unresolved. The V gene lost 5 bases and the J gene lost 0 bases, with 8 bases spanning the gap. Germline values: CDR1 MDHEN, CDR2 SYDVKM. The CDR3 is 14 amino acids. Full variable domain (remainder filled in from reference TRBV28 and TRBJ2-1): DVKVTQSSRYLVKRTGEKVFLECVQDMDHENMFWYRQDPGLGLRLIYFSYDVKMKEKGDIPEGYSVSREKKERFSLILESASTNQTSMYLCASSGYGSYNEQFFGPGTRLTVL.

The rearrangement joins TRBV28 to TRBJ1-4; possibly TRBD1 for D (6 bases). Germline lookup yields CDR1 MDHEN and CDR2 SYDVKM. CDR3 length: 17 amino acids. Trimming left V 5 bases short and J 0 bases short, with 16 bases between. The CDR3 sequence: CASSRSRDTPTNEKLFF. As DNA, the CDR3 is TGTGCCAGCAGTCGGTCCCGGGACACCCCAACTAATGAAAAACTGTTTTTT. Full variable domain (rest looked up from reference TRBV28 and TRBJ1-4): DVKVTQSSRYLVKRTGEKVFLECVQDMDHENMFWYRQDPGLGLRLIYFSYDVKMKEKGDIPEGYSVSREKKERFSLILESASTNQTSMYLCASSRSRDTPTNEKLFFGSGTQLSVL.